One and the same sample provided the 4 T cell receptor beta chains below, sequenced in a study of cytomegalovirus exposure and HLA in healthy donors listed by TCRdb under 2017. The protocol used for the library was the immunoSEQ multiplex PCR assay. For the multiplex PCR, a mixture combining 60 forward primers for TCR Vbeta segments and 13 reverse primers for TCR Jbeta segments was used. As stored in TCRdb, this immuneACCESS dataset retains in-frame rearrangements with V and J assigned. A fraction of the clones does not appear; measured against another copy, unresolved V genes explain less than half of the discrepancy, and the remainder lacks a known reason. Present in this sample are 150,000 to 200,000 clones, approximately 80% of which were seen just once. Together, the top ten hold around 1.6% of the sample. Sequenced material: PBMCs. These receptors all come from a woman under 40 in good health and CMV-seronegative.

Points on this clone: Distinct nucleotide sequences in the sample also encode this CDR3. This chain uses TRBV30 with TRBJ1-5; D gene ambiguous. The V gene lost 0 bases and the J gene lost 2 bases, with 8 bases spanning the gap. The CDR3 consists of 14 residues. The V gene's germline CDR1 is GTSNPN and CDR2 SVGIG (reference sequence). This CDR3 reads CAWSVKGGNQPQHF. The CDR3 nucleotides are TGTGCCTGGAGTGTTAAGGGAGGCAATCAGCCCCAGCATTTT.

This CDR3 is CSVGPGLYEQYF. Written as DNA, the CDR3 is TGCAGCGTTGGCCCCGGACTATACGAGCAGTACTTC. The chain recombines TRBV29-1 with TRBJ2-7, with a possible D match to TRBD2 (6 bases). The CDR3 consists of 12 residues. The V and J ends lost 4 bases and 4 bases respectively, with 11 bases between them. CDR1 SQVTM and CDR2 ANQGSEA come from the germline V gene.

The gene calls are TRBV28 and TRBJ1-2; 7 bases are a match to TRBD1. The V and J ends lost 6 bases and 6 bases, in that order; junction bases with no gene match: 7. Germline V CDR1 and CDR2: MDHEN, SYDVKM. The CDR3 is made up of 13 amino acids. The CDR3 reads CASRPGGQDGYTF. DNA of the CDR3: TGTGCCAGCAGGCCAGGGGGTCAGGATGGCTACACCTTC.

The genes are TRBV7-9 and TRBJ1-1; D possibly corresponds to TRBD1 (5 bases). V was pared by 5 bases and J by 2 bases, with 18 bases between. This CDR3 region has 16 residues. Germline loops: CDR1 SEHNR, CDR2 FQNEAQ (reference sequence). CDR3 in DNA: TGTGCCAGCAGCCCCCGGAGGGCCGGGGGAAACACTGAAGCTTTCTTT. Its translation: CASSPRRAGGNTEAFF.